Below, 10 T cell receptor beta chains from the same sample are listed, as sequenced in a study of cytomegalovirus exposure and HLA in healthy donors. Use of 60 Vbeta and 13 Jbeta primers characterized the PCR. Here immunoSEQ multiplex PCR was the method, and the copy in TCRdb shows in-frame clones only, minus some. The sample has about 160,000 clones, roughly 78% seen once. The material sequenced was PBMCs. These receptors all stem from a man aged 50 to 60 in good health and CMV-seropositive.

This clone was observed a few times. The V and J genes are TRBV18 and TRBJ2-6; a possible D gene is TRBD2 (6 bases). Deletions cut 8 bases from V and 0 bases from J, with 17 bases between. The CDR3 length is 17 residues. In germline, CDR1 is KGHSH, CDR2 LQKENI. The CDR3 loop reads CASRRSGVNSGANVLTF. The CDR3 DNA is TGTGCCAGCCGCCGATCGGGAGTCAACTCTGGGGCCAACGTCCTGACTTTC.

The chain links TRBV5-4 to TRBJ1-5, with 7 bases identical to TRBD1. The germline V gene has CDR1 SGHNT and CDR2 YYREEE (reference sequence). The CDR3 has 18 residues. Trimming took 3 bases from V and 2 from J; bases not matched to a gene: 14. For the CDR3, the DNA is TGTGCCAGCAGCTACGGGACGACAGGGATGATGCGCAATCAGCCCCAGCATTTT. Its protein product is CASSYGTTGMMRNQPQHF.

The chain has TRBV5-1 and TRBJ2-3; the match to TRBD2 covers 15 bases. The germline gives CDR1 SGHRS, CDR2 YFSETQ. V lost 3 bases and J lost 9; bases outside the gene matches: 5. The CDR3 sequence is 15 residues long. The CDR3 bases are TGCGCCAGCAGCTCCGGCGGGACTAGCGGGAGGACGCAGTATTTT. Translation gives CASSSGGTSGRTQYF.

This clone has a handful of counts. The chain carries TRBV30 and TRBJ2-7, with TRBD2 matching 7 bases. The CDR3 is 15 amino acids. Germline lookup yields CDR1 GTSNPN and CDR2 SVGIG (reference sequence). The trim removed 4 bases at V and 2 bases at J, leaving 11 bases unmatched. The CDR3 region is CAWNRPAGDPYEQYF. The DNA of the CDR3 is TGTGCCTGGAACCGACCCGCGGGGGATCCCTACGAGCAGTACTTC.

J is TRBJ2-7 and V is TRBV4-1; TRBD2 aligns across 12 bases. Unmatched junction bases numbered 3, after V lost 2 bases and J lost 1 base. The CDR3 is made up of 16 amino acids. Looked up from germline, CDR1 is MGHRA and CDR2 is YSYEKL. CDR3 bases: TGCGCCAGCAGCCAACAAGGACTAGCGGGATCCTACGAGCAGTACTTC. Residues: CASSQQGLAGSYEQYF.

Written as DNA, the CDR3 is TGTGCCAGCAGCCCTGCGGGGATGGCGGAGACCCAGTACTTC. Protein: CASSPAGMAETQYF. V gene TRBV5-4 combines with J gene TRBJ2-5; weak D call: TRBD2 (6 bases). Trimming pared 4 bases from V and 5 bases from J, leaving 15 bases between. The germline gives CDR1 SGHNT, CDR2 YYREEE (reference sequence). CDR3 length: 14 residues.

V and J are TRBV28 and TRBJ2-7; a possible D gene is TRBD1 (6 bases). In germline, CDR1 is MDHEN, CDR2 SYDVKM. Trimming removed 10 bases at V and 4 bases at J, with 17 bases between. This CDR3 region has 13 residues. Written as DNA, the CDR3 is TGTGCCACCCAGGGGCAGGCCACATACGAGCAGTACTTC. As protein: CATQGQATYEQYF.

A few counts support this clone. V and J are TRBV20-1 and TRBJ2-5; D remains ambiguous. Trimming shortened V by 6 bases and J by 3 bases, and 8 bases separated the two germline ends. The CDR3 loop spans 11 amino acids. Germline CDR1 is DFQATT and CDR2 is SNEGSKA (reference sequence). CDR3 nucleotides: TGCAGTGCGGTCTATAAAGAGACCCAGTACTTC. It is translated as CSAVYKETQYF.

This chain uses TRBV30 with TRBJ1-3, with D possibly being TRBD1 (5 bases). V shed 3 bases and J shed 3 bases, with 12 bases lying between them. This CDR3 has 14 residues. Germline V gene lookup returns CDR1 GTSNPN and CDR2 SVGIG (reference sequence). Written as DNA, the CDR3 is TGTGCCTGGAGCCGACGGGGGTTTGGAAACACCATATATTTT. It yields the protein CAWSRRGFGNTIYF. The variable domain in full, completed from reference TRBV30 and TRBJ1-3, reads SQTIHQWPATLVQPVGSPLSLECTVEGTSNPNLYWYRQAAGRGLQLLFYSVGIGQISSEVPQNLSASRPQDRQFILSSKKLLLSDSGFYLCAWSRRGFGNTIYFGEGSWLTVV.

V is TRBV6-1 and J is TRBJ1-4; D possibly corresponds to TRBD1 (6 bases). V lost 4 bases and J lost 8, with 17 bases in between. The CDR3 is 15 residues long. Per the germline V gene, CDR1 is MNHNS and CDR2 is SASEGT. The CDR3 DNA reads as TGTGCCAGCAGTGCCCAAACAGCCGGACAGGAAAAACTGTTTTTT. It encodes CASSAQTAGQEKLFF.